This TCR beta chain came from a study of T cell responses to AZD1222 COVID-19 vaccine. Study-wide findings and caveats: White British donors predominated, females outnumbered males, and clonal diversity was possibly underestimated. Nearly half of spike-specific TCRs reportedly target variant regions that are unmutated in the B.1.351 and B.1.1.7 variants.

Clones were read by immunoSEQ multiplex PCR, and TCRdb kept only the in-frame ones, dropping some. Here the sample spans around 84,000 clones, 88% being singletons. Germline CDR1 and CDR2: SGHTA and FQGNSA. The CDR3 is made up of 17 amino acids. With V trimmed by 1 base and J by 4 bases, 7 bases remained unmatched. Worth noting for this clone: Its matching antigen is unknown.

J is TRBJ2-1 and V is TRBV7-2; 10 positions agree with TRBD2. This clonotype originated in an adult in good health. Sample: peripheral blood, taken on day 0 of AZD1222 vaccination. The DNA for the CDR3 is TGTGCCAGCAGCTTAGGCAGCGGGAGGGCCCCTTACAATGAGCAGTTCTTC. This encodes CASSLGSGRAPYNEQFF.